The TCR beta chain under discussion was sequenced for a study of OX40 agonist ivuxolimab in advanced cancers. Study overall: Head and neck, renal cell, melanoma or hepatocellular carcinoma were the cancers that dose-escalation patients had. Allowance was made for prior anti-PD-1, anti-PD-L1 or anti-CTLA-4 therapy, and approximately 41% had some.

A note on this clone: The antigen is unknown.

General study results and limits: Among T cells, CD8+ cells averaged more expanded clones than CD4+ cells. Among the lowest levels of clonal expansion were found in partial responders at 0.1-3.0 mg/kg.

V lost 5 bases and J 4 bases, leaving 11 bases between the germline ends. Germline V gives CDR1 SEHNR, CDR2 FQNEAQ (reference sequence). This CDR3 is built from 14 residues. This table comes from immunoSEQ multiplex PCR, and its TCRdb copy is limited to in-frame clones, with some not included. This sample has 65,000 or so clones; 85% occur once, and the top ten carry 3.7%. This clonotype was sampled from an adult with an advanced solid tumor such as melanoma, head and neck, liver or kidney cancer. The V and J genes are TRBV7-9 and TRBJ2-2, with D hard to call. The sequences come from CD4+ or CD8+ T cells sorted from blood, collected in a trial of the OX40 agonist ivuxolimab. The CDR3 reads CASSNLFLTGELFF. Written as DNA, the CDR3 is TGTGCCAGCAGCAACCTCTTTCTCACCGGGGAGCTGTTTTTT. Drawing the rest from reference TRBV7-9 and TRBJ2-2, the complete variable domain is DTGVSQNPRHKITKRGQNVTFRCDPISEHNRLYWYRQTLGQGPEFLTYFQNEAQLEKSRLLSDRFSAERPKGSFSTLEIQRTEQGDSAMYLCASSNLFLTGELFFGEGSRLTVL.